The 18 T cell receptor beta chains given below trace back to one sample, sequenced in a study of identical twins. TCRdb processed the 5' RACE reads anew with MiXCR; each CDR3 protein has one entry. This repertoire shows some 320,000 distinct CDR3 sequences, 9% to 15% found once; its top ten account for 7.2%. These sequences were also reported in another study, on yellow fever vaccine responses in identical twins.

The sequenced material came from CD8+ T cells sorted from blood. These receptors were taken from a woman younger than 35 in good health.

The rearrangement links TRBV2 to TRBJ2-1, with a tentative D call TRBD1 (5 bases). Per germline, CDR1 SNHLY and CDR2 FYNNEI. V was pared by 6 bases and J by 3 bases, with 15 bases between. The CDR3 spans 15 residues. The CDR3 coding sequence is TGTGCCAGCAGCGCGATAGCCAGGGTCTACAATGAGCAGTTCTTC. This gives the protein CASSAIARVYNEQFF.

The sample holds a few counts of this clonotype. CDR3 residues: CASSFGQSKETQYF. As DNA, the CDR3 is TGTGCCAGCAGCTTCGGACAGTCCAAAGAGACCCAGTACTTC. The V call is TRBV7-9, the J call TRBJ2-5; a weak D match, TRBD1 (6 bases). In germline, CDR1 is SEHNR, CDR2 FQNEAQ (reference sequence). Trimming removed 3 bases at V and 3 bases at J, with 11 bases between. The CDR3 runs to 14 residues.

This sequence joins TRBV27 and TRBJ2-7; TRBD1 agrees at 9 bases. Germline loops: CDR1 MNHEY, CDR2 SMNVEV (reference sequence). The CDR3 length is 15 residues. V was clipped by 5 bases and J by 4 bases; unmatched bases: 9. The CDR3 is CASSLGRTGAYEQYF. DNA for the CDR3: TGTGCCAGCAGTCTTGGCAGGACAGGGGCATACGAGCAGTACTTC.

The chain recombines TRBV20-1 with TRBJ1-4; D call uncertain. Trimming took off 5 bases at V and 6 bases at J, with 16 bases between the two ends. There are 14 residues in the CDR3. In germline, CDR1 is DFQATT, CDR2 SNEGSKA (reference sequence). The CDR3 bases are TGCAGTGCTTATACAACGGGCGGATATGAAAAACTGTTTTTT. Protein: CSAYTTGGYEKLFF.

The chain uses TRBV11-1 and TRBJ2-5, with TRBD2 identical over 13 bases. Germline lookup yields CDR1 SGHAT and CDR2 FQDESV (reference sequence). With 5 bases clipped from V and 0 bases from J, the junction kept 9 bases outside the gene matches. This CDR3 contains 18 residues. The CDR3 nucleotides are TGTGCCAGCAGCCCCGGACTAGCGGGGGCCTTGTACCAAGAGACCCAGTACTTC. Encoded protein: CASSPGLAGALYQETQYF.

This clonotype was observed a few times. The gene calls are TRBV5-6 and TRBJ2-5, with D uncertain. CDR3 length: 14 amino acids. Per the germline V gene, CDR1 is SGHDT and CDR2 is YYEEEE. Trimming removed 0 bases from V and 2 bases from J, with 8 bases in between. CDR3 DNA sequence: TGTGCCAGCAGCTTGGCGATACAGCAAGAGACCCAGTACTTC. This gives the protein CASSLAIQQETQYF.

This clonotype is deemed medium-sized. The chain employs TRBV5-1 and TRBJ2-1; 9 nucleotides agree with TRBD1. Trimming cost V 4 bases and J 6 bases; bases outside gene matches: 14. The germline V gene encodes CDR1 SGHRS and CDR2 YFSETQ. The CDR3 loop spans 17 amino acids. The CDR3 reads CASSKSRDRVQGNEQFF. In DNA, the CDR3 is TGCGCCAGCAGCAAGTCCCGGGACAGGGTCCAGGGCAATGAGCAGTTCTTC.

In the case of this clonotype: This may be a read error, as it is one base from a much larger clone. This sequence joins TRBV7-9 and TRBJ2-1; TRBD2 might be the D (6 bases). Germline CDR1 is SEHNR and CDR2 is FQNEAQ (reference sequence). CDR3 length: 14 amino acids. The CDR3 is CASSTTTRIDEHFF. The DNA of the CDR3 is TGTGCCAGCAGCACAACGACTAGGATTGATGAGCACTTCTTC.

This chain connects TRBV6-5 to TRBJ2-1, with 8 bases fitting TRBD2. CDR3 size: 18 residues. Unmatched junction bases numbered 11, after V lost 0 bases and J lost 4 bases. Germline CDR1 MNHEY, CDR2 SVGAGI. The chain's CDR3 is CASSYSIGAGVEYNEQFF. The CDR3 nucleotides are TGTGCCAGCAGTTACTCGATTGGAGCGGGAGTAGAATACAATGAGCAGTTCTTC.

This clonotype has only a few counts. Being one base from a much bigger clone, this may be a read error. This chain joins TRBV5-5 and TRBJ2-7; no reliable D call. The germline V gene has CDR1 SGHKS and CDR2 YYEKEE (reference sequence). V dropped 5 bases and J dropped 3 bases, with 6 bases sitting between them. This CDR3 spans 11 amino acids. The CDR3 region is CASSQSYEQYF. CDR3 DNA sequence: TGTGCCAGCAGTCAGAGCTACGAGCAGTACTTC. The whole variable domain, filled in from reference TRBV5-5 and TRBJ2-7, reads DAGVTQSPTHLIKTRGQQVTLRCSPISGHKSVSWYQQVLGQGPQFIFQYYEKEERGRGNFPDRFSARQFPNYSSELNVNALLLGDSALYLCASSQSYEQYFGPGTRLTVT.

This clonotype has more than one count but fewer than ten. V is TRBV6-7 and J is TRBJ2-7, with no clear D. TRBV6-7 counts as an open reading frame of uncertain function. The CDR3 consists of 14 residues. V lost 10 bases and J 2 bases, leaving 18 bases between the germline ends. The chain's CDR3 is CATWLAKSTYEQYV. CDR3 sequence (DNA): TGTGCCACCTGGCTTGCCAAGTCCACCTACGAGCAGTACGTC.

The chain links TRBV6-1 to TRBJ1-1, with D possibly TRBD1 on 5 matching bases. The CDR3 has 16 amino acids. The germline V and J ends were trimmed by 5 bases and 4 bases, with 20 bases remaining between them. Germline V CDR1 and CDR2: MNHNS, SASEGT. CDR3 DNA sequence: TGTGCCAGCAGTCAGACCTGGGGGGGATATGGCACTGAAGCTTTCTTT. It is translated as CASSQTWGGYGTEAFF.

In this sample, this clonotype turned up a few times. The chain has TRBV19 and TRBJ1-1; D is unclear. The germline V gene has CDR1 LNHDA and CDR2 SQIVND (reference sequence). The CDR3 is made up of 13 amino acids. V lost 1 base and J lost 2, with 5 bases in between. This CDR3 reads CASSIGGNTEAFF. CDR3 bases: TGTGCCAGTAGTATAGGGGGAAACACTGAAGCTTTCTTT.

Many counts were recorded for this clonotype. The CDR3 loop is CASSFFGSQETQYF. CDR3 DNA: TGTGCCAGCAGTTTCTTTGGCAGTCAAGAGACCCAGTACTTC. V is TRBV12-3 or TRBV12-4 and J is TRBJ2-5; D is undetermined. The CDR3 is 14 amino acids. Trimming took 3 bases from V and 2 from J, leaving 10 bases between them.

This clonotype has more than one count but fewer than ten. The chain combines TRBV3-1 with TRBJ2-1; 9 bases line up with TRBD2. This CDR3 spans 16 amino acids. V lost 5 bases to trimming and J lost 3 bases; unmatched junction nucleotides: 8. The germline V gene has CDR1 LGHDT and CDR2 YNNKEL (reference sequence). The CDR3 bases are TGTGCCAGCAGCTTACGGACTAGCGTAATCTACAATGAGCAGTTCTTC. Translated, it gives CASSLRTSVIYNEQFF.

A few counts support this clonotype. V gene TRBV5-1 combines with J gene TRBJ2-3; no reliable D call. V was shortened by 0 bases and J by 0 bases, with 8 bases between the two germline ends. CDR1 and CDR2 from the germline V gene are SGHRS and YFSETQ. This CDR3 spans 15 amino acids. DNA of the CDR3: TGCGCCAGCAGCTTGGGATGGGGTAGCACAGATACGCAGTATTTT. Amino acids: CASSLGWGSTDTQYF. Based on the CDR3 plus reference TRBV5-1 and TRBJ2-3, the full variable domain is KAGVTQTPRYLIKTRGQQVTLSCSPISGHRSVSWYQQTPGQGLQFLFEYFSETQRNKGNFPGRFSGRQFSNSRSEMNVSTLELGDSALYLCASSLGWGSTDTQYFGPGTRLTVL.

Ten or more counts support this clonotype. The V gene is TRBV15, the J gene TRBJ2-7, with D possibly being TRBD2 (5 bases). The CDR3 runs to 13 residues. Germline-derived CDR1 and CDR2 are LNHNV and YYDKDF (reference sequence). Trimming took 4 bases from V and 7 from J, leaving 14 bases between them. CDR3 nucleotides: TGTGCCACCAGCATGACCGGGGTAAGGGAGCAGTACTTC. Translated: CATSMTGVREQYF.

The sample holds many counts of this clonotype. V gene TRBV7-7 combines with J gene TRBJ2-1, with 11 bases aligning to TRBD2. CDR1 is SSHAT, CDR2 FNYEAQ, per germline (reference sequence). The CDR3 has 15 residues. V dropped 1 base and J dropped 7; count of bases not matched to a gene: 3. DNA for the CDR3: TGTGCCAGCAGCTTAGTACTAGCGGGGGTTAATGAGCAGTTCTTC. Its protein is CASSLVLAGVNEQFF.